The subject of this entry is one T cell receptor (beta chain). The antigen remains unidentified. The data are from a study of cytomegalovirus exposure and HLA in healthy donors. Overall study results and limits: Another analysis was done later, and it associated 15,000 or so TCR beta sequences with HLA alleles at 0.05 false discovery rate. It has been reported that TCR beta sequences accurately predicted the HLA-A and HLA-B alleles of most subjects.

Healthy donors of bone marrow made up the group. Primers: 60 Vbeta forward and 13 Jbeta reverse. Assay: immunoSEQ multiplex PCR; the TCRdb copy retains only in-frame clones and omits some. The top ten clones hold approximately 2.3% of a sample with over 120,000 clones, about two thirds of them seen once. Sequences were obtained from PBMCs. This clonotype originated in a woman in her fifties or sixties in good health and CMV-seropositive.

The CDR3 region has the DNA TGTGCCAGCAGCTTAGGGGGGGAGAATGAAAAACTGTTTTTT. Its protein is CASSLGGENEKLFF. This chain joins TRBV7-8 and TRBJ1-4, with a weak D call TRBD1 (5 bases). V lost 1 base to trimming and J lost 5 bases, with 8 bases between them. CDR1 and CDR2 (germline): SGHVS, FQNEAQ. The CDR3 is 14 residues long. Drawing the rest from reference TRBV7-8 and TRBJ1-4, the complete variable domain is GAGVSQSPRYKVAKRGQDVALRCDPISGHVSLFWYQQALGQGPEFLTYFQNEAQLDKSGLPSDRFFAERPEGSVSTLKIQRTQQEDSAVYLCASSLGGENEKLFFGSGTQLSVL.